Shown below are 7 T cell receptor beta chains from a single sample sequenced in a study of T cells of healthy individuals. MiXCR was run by TCRdb on the 5' RACE reads, yielding one entry per CDR3 protein. The profile shows some 85,000 distinct CDR3 sequences, more than 4.5% of them singletons. These receptors were taken from a female donor in good health.

Many counts were recorded for this clonotype. The CDR3 bases are TGTGCCAGCAGCTCACAGGGGCCCGGCGGATTTGGCACTGAAGCTTTCTTT. Translating it yields CASSSQGPGGFGTEAFF. The V and J genes are TRBV7-2 and TRBJ1-1; 7 bases are a match to TRBD1. The CDR3 is 17 residues long. Germline lookup yields CDR1 SGHTA and CDR2 FQGNSA. V lost 4 bases and J lost 4; bases outside the gene matches: 15.

The rearrangement links TRBV6-2 or TRBV6-3 to TRBJ2-1; perhaps TRBD1 as D (6 bases). Trimming took off 6 bases at V and 5 bases at J, with 11 bases between the two ends. Germline CDR1 reads MNHEY; CDR2 reads SVGEGT. CDR3 size: 13 residues. CDR3 DNA: TGTGCCAGCAGGACAGGCGTCGACAATGAGCAGTTCTTC. Encoded protein: CASRTGVDNEQFF.

This clonotype was detected ten times or more. J is TRBJ1-2 and V is TRBV12-3 or TRBV12-4; TRBD1 matches 7 bases. J lost 8 bases, V lost 5 bases, and 11 bases had no gene match. The CDR3 consists of 14 residues. The CDR3: CASSPSRQGGGYTF. The CDR3 DNA follows: TGTGCCAGCAGTCCCTCGAGGCAGGGGGGAGGCTACACCTTC.

This clonotype was seen a handful of times. The chain uses TRBV15 and TRBJ2-7; no clear D gene. V lost 8 bases to trimming and J lost 4 bases, with 9 bases between them. CDR1 and CDR2 from the germline V gene are LNHNV and YYDKDF (reference sequence). The CDR3 consists of 11 residues. The CDR3 DNA reads as TGTGCCACCGCCTGGCCTTACGAGCAGTACTTC. It is translated as CATAWPYEQYF. Full variable domain (outside the CDR3, taken from reference TRBV15 and TRBJ2-7): DAMVIQNPRYQVTQFGKPVTLSCSQTLNHNVMYWYQQKSSQAPKLLFHYYDKDFNNEADTPDNFQSRRPNTSFCFLDIRSPGLGDTAMYLCATAWPYEQYFGPGTRLTVT.

This clonotype was recorded at least ten times. The chain recombines TRBV30 with TRBJ2-3, with D possibly TRBD1 on 8 matching bases. V lost 2 bases, J lost 4 bases, and 19 bases lay in between. The germline V gene encodes CDR1 GTSNPN and CDR2 SVGIG (reference sequence). This CDR3 spans 16 amino acids. CDR3 nucleotide sequence: TGTGCCTGGAGTACCGGACAGGGAGGGAGGGCAGATACGCAGTATTTT. Residues: CAWSTGQGGRADTQYF.

This clonotype showed up many times. The gene calls are TRBV20-1 and TRBJ2-7; possible D gene TRBD1, 5 bases. This CDR3 contains 13 residues. The V gene's germline CDR1 is DFQATT and CDR2 SNEGSKA (reference sequence). Trimming removed 0 bases from V and 3 bases from J, with 9 bases in between. CDR3 loop: CSAREGVHYEQYF. CDR3 nucleotides: TGCAGTGCTAGAGAAGGGGTCCACTACGAGCAGTACTTC.

The V gene is TRBV4-3, the J gene TRBJ2-3; no clear D gene. The length of the CDR3 is 20 residues. Germline assignment: CDR1 LGHNA and CDR2 YSLEER. Trimming removed 0 bases at V and 7 bases at J, with 29 bases between. The CDR3: CASSQDPDSASLISGNTQYF. For the CDR3, the DNA is TGCGCCAGCAGCCAAGATCCCGATTCGGCCTCATTAATAAGTGGAAATACGCAGTATTTT.